What follows describes a single T cell receptor beta chain. Its cognate antigen is unknown. CDR1 and CDR2 (germline): SNHLY, FYNNEI. V was clipped by 6 bases and J by 0 bases, with 8 bases between them. The CDR3 extends over 14 amino acids. Data came from immunoSEQ multiplex PCR; TCRdb stores just in-frame clones and leaves some out. The sample has just under 65,000 clones, 81% seen once; the top ten hold over 0.95%. The source of the sample is a study of OX40 agonist ivuxolimab in advanced cancers. Across the whole study: Patients were treated with intravenous ivuxolimab, dosed at 0.01 to 10 mg/kg and infused every 2 weeks. General observations from the study: Still undetermined is the antigen specificity of the expanded peripheral T cells.

This TCR came from an adult with an advanced solid tumor such as melanoma, head and neck, liver or kidney cancer. This specimen consisted of CD4+ or CD8+ T cells sorted from blood, obtained in a trial of the OX40 agonist ivuxolimab. The chain is built from TRBV2 and TRBJ2-2; unclear D gene. This CDR3 is CASRGRANTGELFF. CDR3 coding DNA: TGTGCCAGCAGGGGAAGGGCGAACACCGGGGAGCTGTTTTTT.